The rows below give T cell receptor beta chains drawn from one sample of a study. TCRdb itself ran the 5' RACE reads through MiXCR, one entry per CDR3 protein. The sample lists about 10,000 distinct CDR3 sequences, approximately 15% occurring once. The sequencing input was Tregs sorted from blood. These receptors all stem from a female donor with breast cancer. Each CDR3 is given without its conserved first and last residue. A D gene is named only where the DNA matches it firmly.

TRBJ2-1 | TRBV20-1 | TRBD2 | SASGTSGRANNEQF
TRBJ1-2 | TRBV6-6 | . | ASNQEPNYT
TRBJ2-5 | TRBV7-2 | . | ASSPARETQY
TRBJ2-5 | TRBV7-7 | . | ASSLSGHQETQY
TRBJ2-3 | TRBV15 | . | ATTPSGTDTQY
TRBJ2-3 | TRBV12-3/TRBV12-4 | TRBD1 | ASSLTGGADTQY
TRBJ2-3 | TRBV7-2 | TRBD1 | ASRRTGVSTDTQY
TRBJ1-1 | TRBV20-1 | . | SARVDSNTEAF
TRBJ2-1 | TRBV6-5 | . | ASSPTGTLGYNEQF
TRBJ2-3 | TRBV6-5 | . | ASRQSGDTQY
TRBJ2-1 | TRBV28 | . | ASSLGLAGGRLATWNSYNEQF
TRBJ2-7 | TRBV28 | . | ASSPRLGAYEQY
TRBJ2-7 | TRBV18 | . | ASSPVAGSGEQY
TRBJ2-1 | TRBV6-6 | TRBD2 | ASTFSIAGGNEQF
TRBJ2-5 | TRBV6-5 | TRBD1 | ASSSPGQGKQETQY
TRBJ1-6 | TRBV28 | . | ASLRFGDSPLH
TRBJ1-4 | TRBV27 | . | ASSLLPPFVGGANEKLF
TRBJ2-1 | TRBV6-8 | TRBD2 | ATDGGLAGENEQF
TRBJ1-6 | TRBV7-2 | . | ASSLMADSNSPLH
TRBJ1-6 | TRBV5-1 | . | ASSLNEDSPLH
TRBJ2-7 | TRBV28 | . | ASSLGSLGTYEQY
TRBJ2-3 | TRBV5-1 | TRBD2 | ASSFRLAGNTDTQY
TRBJ2-3 | TRBV6-6 | . | ASSYSDGADTQY
TRBJ2-3 | TRBV12-3/TRBV12-4 | . | ASSLIRTHTDTQY
TRBJ1-1 | TRBV29-1 | TRBD1 | SGESDREQMNTEAF
TRBJ1-1 | TRBV7-9 | . | ASSDSDKNTEAF
TRBJ1-3 | TRBV11-2 | TRBD1 | ASSLRQGAGNTIY
TRBJ1-1 | TRBV6-5 | TRBD1 | ASSRGQGSGTEAF
TRBJ2-1 | TRBV29-1 | . | SVEGGLWEQF
TRBJ2-2 | TRBV29-1 | TRBD1 | SATGPGELF
TRBJ2-5 | TRBV5-1 | . | ASSGGPVGTQY
TRBJ2-3 | TRBV6-2/TRBV6-3 | . | ASSSPTDTQY
TRBJ2-1 | TRBV24-1 | . | ATSRGSYNEQF
TRBJ2-7 | TRBV28 | . | ASSLNADLYEQY
TRBJ2-5 | TRBV5-4 | TRBD1 | ASSAGTGVRETQY
TRBJ2-1 | TRBV5-1 | TRBD2 | ASSLDPAGGMEF
TRBJ1-4 | TRBV30 | TRBD1 | AWSLAAGGGEKLF
TRBJ2-2 | TRBV29-1 | . | SGLSYTGELF
TRBJ2-3 | TRBV5-6 | TRBD2 | ASSPGTSGTDTQY
TRBJ1-3 | TRBV29-1 | . | SVVQQVAGNTIY
TRBJ1-1 | TRBV6-5 | . | ASSYDPYHGAANTEAF
TRBJ2-1 | TRBV4-1 | . | ASSPENGFGNEQF
TRBJ2-5 | TRBV4-2 | TRBD2 | ASSQDAGGETQY
TRBJ1-2 | TRBV28 | . | ASSFGQIYGYT
TRBJ2-6 | TRBV7-2 | . | ASSKTRAQSSGANVLT
TRBJ1-5 | TRBV4-1 | TRBD1 | ASSQGRGGRASGSNQPQH
TRBJ2-7 | TRBV5-1 | TRBD2 | ASSSGLAGGEQY
TRBJ1-1 | TRBV27 | . | ASRLSPANTEAF
TRBJ2-3 | TRBV12-3/TRBV12-4 | . | ASSPLALFGESDTDTQY
TRBJ2-1 | TRBV11-2 | . | ASRPRALDGYYDEQF
TRBJ2-7 | TRBV2 | TRBD2 | ASQERELDEQY
TRBJ1-1 | TRBV7-9 | . | ASSLGEGNTEAY
TRBJ1-2 | TRBV5-5 | . | ASSQETGLLSYGYT